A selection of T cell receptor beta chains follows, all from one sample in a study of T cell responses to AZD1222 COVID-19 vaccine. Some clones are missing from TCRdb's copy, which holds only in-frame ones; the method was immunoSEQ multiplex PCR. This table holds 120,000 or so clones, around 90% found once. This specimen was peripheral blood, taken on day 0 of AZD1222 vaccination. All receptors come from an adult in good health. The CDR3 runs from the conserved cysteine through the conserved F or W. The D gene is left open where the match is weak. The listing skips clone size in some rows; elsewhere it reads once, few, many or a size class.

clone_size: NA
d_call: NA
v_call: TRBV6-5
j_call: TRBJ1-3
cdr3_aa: CASSWSPEAGNTIYF
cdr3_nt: TGTGCCAGCAGTTGGAGCCCGGAGGCTGGAAACACCATATATTTT

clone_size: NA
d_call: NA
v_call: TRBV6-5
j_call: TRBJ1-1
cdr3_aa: CASSSKDVGGVLAFF
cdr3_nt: TGTGCCAGCAGTTCCAAGGACGTCGGTGGGGTGTTAGCTTTCTTT

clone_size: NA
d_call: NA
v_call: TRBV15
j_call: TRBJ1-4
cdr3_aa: CATSRDRGQATNEKLFF
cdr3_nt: TGTGCCACCAGCAGAGATCGAGGGCAAGCAACTAATGAAAAACTGTTTTTT

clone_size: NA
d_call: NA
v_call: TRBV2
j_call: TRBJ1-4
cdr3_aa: CATRGVGNEKLFF
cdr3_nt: TGTGCCACCCGCGGGGTGGGTAATGAAAAACTGTTTTTT

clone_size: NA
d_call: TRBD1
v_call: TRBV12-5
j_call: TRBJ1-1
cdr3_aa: CASGLYGTGNTEAFF
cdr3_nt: TGTGCTAGTGGTTTGTACGGGACAGGGAACACTGAAGCTTTCTTT

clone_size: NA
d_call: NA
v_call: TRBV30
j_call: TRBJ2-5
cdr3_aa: CAWSVVEETQYF
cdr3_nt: TGTGCCTGGAGTGTAGTAGAAGAGACCCAGTACTTC

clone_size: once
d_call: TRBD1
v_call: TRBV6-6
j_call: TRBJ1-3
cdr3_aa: CASSRGRDRRNSGNTIYF
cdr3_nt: TGTGCCAGCAGCCGAGGAAGGGACAGGCGGAACTCTGGAAACACCATATATTTT

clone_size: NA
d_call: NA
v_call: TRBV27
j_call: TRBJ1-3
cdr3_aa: CASRDGGNTIYF
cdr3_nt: TGTGCCAGCAGGGACGGAGGAAACACCATATATTTT

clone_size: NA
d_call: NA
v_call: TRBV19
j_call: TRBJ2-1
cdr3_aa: CASSITGTRGNEQFF
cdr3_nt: TGTGCCAGTAGTATCACCGGGACAAGGGGCAATGAGCAGTTCTTC

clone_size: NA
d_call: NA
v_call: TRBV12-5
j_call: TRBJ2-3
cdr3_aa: CASGSGVHRTDTQYF
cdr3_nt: TGTGCTAGTGGTTCGGGGGTCCACCGCACAGATACGCAGTATTTT

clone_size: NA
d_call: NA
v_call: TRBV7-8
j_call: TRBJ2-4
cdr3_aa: CASSGHLAKNIQYF
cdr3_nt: TGTGCCAGCAGCGGACACCTAGCCAAAAACATTCAGTACTTC

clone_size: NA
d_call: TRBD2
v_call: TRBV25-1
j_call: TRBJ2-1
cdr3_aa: CASSEFGRLARKFEQFF
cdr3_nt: TGTGCCAGCAGTGAATTTGGGAGACTAGCCAGGAAATTTGAGCAGTTCTTC

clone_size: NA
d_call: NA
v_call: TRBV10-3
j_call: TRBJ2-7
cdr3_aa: CAIQKAQNSYEQYF
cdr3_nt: TGTGCCATACAGAAAGCGCAAAACTCCTACGAGCAGTACTTC

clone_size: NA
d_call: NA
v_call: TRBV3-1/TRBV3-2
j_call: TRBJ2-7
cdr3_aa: CATADESYEQYF
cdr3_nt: TGTGCCACCGCCGACGAGTCCTACGAGCAGTACTTC

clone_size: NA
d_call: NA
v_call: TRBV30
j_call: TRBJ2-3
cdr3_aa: CAWIPGASTDTQYF
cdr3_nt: TGTGCCTGGATTCCCGGGGCTAGCACAGATACGCAGTATTTT

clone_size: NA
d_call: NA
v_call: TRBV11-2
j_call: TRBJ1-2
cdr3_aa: CASSPGGYGYTF
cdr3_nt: TGTGCCAGCAGCCCCGGGGGCTATGGCTACACCTTC

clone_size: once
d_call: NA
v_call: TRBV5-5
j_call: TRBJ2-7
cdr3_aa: CASSLAQSYEQYF
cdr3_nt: TGTGCCAGCAGCTTGGCTCAGTCCTACGAGCAGTACTTC

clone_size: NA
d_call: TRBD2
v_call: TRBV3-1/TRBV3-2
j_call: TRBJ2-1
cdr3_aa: CASSQLSTSGGAYNEQFF
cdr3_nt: TGTGCCAGCAGCCAACTATCGACTAGCGGGGGGGCCTACAATGAGCAGTTCTTC

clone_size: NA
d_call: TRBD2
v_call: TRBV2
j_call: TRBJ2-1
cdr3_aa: CASSESSGGDNEQFF
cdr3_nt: TGTGCCAGCAGTGAAAGTAGCGGGGGGGACAATGAGCAGTTCTTC

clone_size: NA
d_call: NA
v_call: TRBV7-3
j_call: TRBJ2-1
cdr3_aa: CASSFYSGDNEQFF
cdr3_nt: TGTGCCAGCAGCTTTTATTCAGGGGACAATGAGCAGTTCTTC

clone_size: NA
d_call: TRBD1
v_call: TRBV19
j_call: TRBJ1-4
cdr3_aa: CASSGRRGHNEKLFF
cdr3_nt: TGTGCCAGTAGTGGCCGCAGGGGGCATAATGAAAAACTGTTTTTT

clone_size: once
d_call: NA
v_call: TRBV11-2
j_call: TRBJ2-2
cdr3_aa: CASSLKGGIRPGELFF
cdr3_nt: TGTGCCAGCAGCTTAAAGGGGGGCATTAGGCCCGGGGAGCTGTTTTTT

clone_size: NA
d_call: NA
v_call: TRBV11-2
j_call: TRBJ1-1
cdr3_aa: CASSLDRVSGTFF
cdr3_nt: TGTGCCAGCAGCTTAGATCGGGTTTCAGGGACGTTCTTT

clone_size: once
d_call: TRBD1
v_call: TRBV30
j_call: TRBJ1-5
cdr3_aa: CAWRGGTGGNQPQHF
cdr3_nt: TGTGCCTGGAGAGGCGGGACAGGGGGCAATCAGCCCCAGCATTTT

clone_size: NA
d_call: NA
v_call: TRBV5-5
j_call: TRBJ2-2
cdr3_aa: CASSWDRGAGELFF
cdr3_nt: TGTGCCAGCAGCTGGGACCGCGGTGCCGGGGAGCTGTTTTTT

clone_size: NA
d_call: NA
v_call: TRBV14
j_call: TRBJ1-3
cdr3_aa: CASSQARLSSGNTIYF
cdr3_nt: TGTGCCAGCAGCCAGGCCCGGCTCAGCTCTGGAAACACCATATATTTT

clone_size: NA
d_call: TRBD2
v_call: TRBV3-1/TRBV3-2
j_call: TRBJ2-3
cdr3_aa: CASSPWTSVGTDTQYF
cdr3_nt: TGTGCCAGCAGCCCATGGACTAGCGTGGGGACAGATACGCAGTATTTT

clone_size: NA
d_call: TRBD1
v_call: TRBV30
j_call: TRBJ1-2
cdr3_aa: CAWATGTGDGVTGYTF
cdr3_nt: TGTGCCTGGGCCACCGGGACAGGGGACGGAGTTACTGGCTACACCTTC

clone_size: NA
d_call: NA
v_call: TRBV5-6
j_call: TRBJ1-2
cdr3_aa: CASIRSQLGGNYGYTF
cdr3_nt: TGTGCCAGCATCCGGTCACAGTTGGGGGGAAACTATGGCTACACCTTC

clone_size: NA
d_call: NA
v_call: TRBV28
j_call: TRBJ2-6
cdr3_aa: CASSTQAGANVLTF
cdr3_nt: TGTGCCAGCAGCACCCAGGCTGGGGCCAACGTCCTGACTTTC

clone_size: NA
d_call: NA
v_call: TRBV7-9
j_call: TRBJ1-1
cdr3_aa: CASSPPSSTEAFF
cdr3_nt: TGTGCCAGCAGCCCCCCGTCCTCCACTGAAGCTTTCTTT

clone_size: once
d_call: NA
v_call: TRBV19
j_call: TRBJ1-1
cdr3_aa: CASSISDTNTEAFF
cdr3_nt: TGTGCCAGTAGTATTTCCGACACGAACACTGAAGCTTTCTTT

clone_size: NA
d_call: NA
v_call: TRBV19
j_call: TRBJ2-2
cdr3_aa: CASSTLRQGGTGELFF
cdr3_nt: TGTGCCAGTAGTACCCTCAGACAGGGAGGTACCGGGGAGCTGTTTTTT

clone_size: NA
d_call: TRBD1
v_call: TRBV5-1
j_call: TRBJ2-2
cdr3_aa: CASSFRDRVSTGELFF
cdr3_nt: TGCGCCAGCAGCTTCCGGGACAGGGTTTCCACCGGGGAGCTGTTTTTT

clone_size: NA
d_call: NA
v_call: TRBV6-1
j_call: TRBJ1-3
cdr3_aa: CASSEEADRKGIF
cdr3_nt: TGTGCCAGCAGTGAAGAAGCGGATCGGAAGGGGATTTTT

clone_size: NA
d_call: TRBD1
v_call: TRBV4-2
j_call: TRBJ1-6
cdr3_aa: CASSPGTGVSPLHF
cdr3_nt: TGTGCCAGCAGCCCAGGGACAGGGGTTTCACCCCTCCACTTT

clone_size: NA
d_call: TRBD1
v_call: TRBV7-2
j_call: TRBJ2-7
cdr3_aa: CASSLDRGAEQYF
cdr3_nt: TGTGCCAGCAGCTTAGACAGGGGGGCCGAGCAGTACTTC

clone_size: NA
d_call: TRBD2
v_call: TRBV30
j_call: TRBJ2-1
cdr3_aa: CAWGSGISYNEQFF
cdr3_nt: TGTGCCTGGGGAAGCGGGATTTCCTACAATGAGCAGTTCTTC

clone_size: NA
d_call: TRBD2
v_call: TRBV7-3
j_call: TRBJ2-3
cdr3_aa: CASSVAGRGVDTQYF
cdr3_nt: TGTGCCAGCAGCGTAGCGGGACGCGGTGTAGATACGCAGTATTTT

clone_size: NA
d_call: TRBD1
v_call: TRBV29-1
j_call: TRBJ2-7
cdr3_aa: CSGGTGSYEQYF
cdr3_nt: TGCAGCGGCGGGACAGGCAGCTACGAGCAGTACTTC

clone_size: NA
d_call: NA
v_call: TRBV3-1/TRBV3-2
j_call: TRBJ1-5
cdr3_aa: CASSQQRNQPQHF
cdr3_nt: TGTGCCAGCAGCCAACAGAGAAATCAGCCCCAGCATTTT